The rows below give T cell receptor beta chains drawn from one sample of a study of T cell responses to AZD1222 COVID-19 vaccine. Assay: immunoSEQ multiplex PCR; the TCRdb copy retains only in-frame clones and omits some. The table records some 140,000 clones, less than 90% of them present only once. The sample was peripheral blood, taken on day 0 of MenACWY control vaccination. The receptors were gathered from an adult in good health. CDR3s include the opening cysteine and the closing phenylalanine or tryptophan. Expanded clones are given a class, and other clones once, few, many or no size at all.

NA	TRBV29-1	CSVEKGLNTEAFF
NA	TRBV29-1	CSVEGLTGLDGYTF
NA	TRBV19	CASSRTGGGNRAFF
NA	TRBV6-6	CASSYLGQETQYF
NA	TRBV7-9	CASSSAGTLYGYTF
NA	TRBV27	CASSNAPGPGNTIYF
few	TRBV3-1/TRBV3-2	CASSEGSSDVYNEQFF
few	TRBV9	CASSEQGYTGELFF
NA	TRBV7-2	CASSFVGLAEETQYF
NA	TRBV6-5	CASSQTQGAGETQYF
NA	TRBV6-2/TRBV6-3	CASSVQGVYGYTF
once	TRBV2	CASSSRGHDTGELFF
NA	TRBV27	CASSPEKGIYYGYTF
NA	TRBV5-8	CASSFTGNEQFF
once	TRBV3-1/TRBV3-2	CASSQWDRQETQYF
NA	TRBV9	CASSVATGNSPLHF
NA	TRBV19	CASSTSGRTLYQPQHF
NA	TRBV11-3	CASSLRGGELFF
NA	TRBV9	CASSVREDSALSGNTIYF
once	TRBV3-1/TRBV3-2	CASSQDQRQGYEKLFF
NA	TRBV9	CASSPREGGGEKLFF
NA	TRBV6-5	CASSPQGREKLFF
NA	TRBV5-1	CASSLGTGGKTEAFF
NA	TRBV5-6	CASSLSIETQYF
NA	TRBV15	CATSRDLQGKFRVSYEQYF
NA	TRBV6-5	CASSYIQGQNTEAFF
NA	TRBV2	CASSALAGARGEQFF
NA	TRBV3-1/TRBV3-2	CASSRGGNQETQYF
NA	TRBV4-2	CASSPNAGAGTGELFF
NA	TRBV6-5	CASSYDRQGSIAF
NA	TRBV19	CASSIDRDQETQYF
few	TRBV5-1	CASSRGNEQFF
NA	TRBV27	CASSFQENYGYTF
NA	TRBV2	CASSVHDRGGTEAFF
NA	TRBV5-6	CASSHRDRTNYGYTF
NA	TRBV19	CASSIVGAGYTF
NA	TRBV2	CASSLDYSSYNEQFF
NA	TRBV5-1	CASSLEGFQDTQYF
NA	TRBV10-3	CAISDRQGINQPQHF
NA	TRBV21-1	CASSKARGSSYEQYF
NA	TRBV6-5	CASSRQKLGNTIYF
NA	TRBV30	CAWSRTGGHTEAFF
NA	TRBV20-1	CSASRTDIRQYF
few	TRBV9	CASSVAPREDEQFF
NA	TRBV3-1/TRBV3-2	CASSQDYGTYGYTF
once	TRBV2	CASRPTGLAQFF
few	TRBV15	CATSRDDRGHQPQHF
NA	TRBV24-1	CATSDFRSREQYF
NA	TRBV6-5	CASSYSSTRPLHF
NA	TRBV5-1	CASSFHGRTYEQYF
NA	TRBV7-2	CASSLGSYNEQFF
NA	TRBV7-7	CASSLQGRRGETQYF
NA	TRBV7-9	CASSLGGLSSYEQYF
NA	TRBV18	CASSPSGTSGNTIYF
NA	TRBV5-1	CASSLGPGANSPLHF